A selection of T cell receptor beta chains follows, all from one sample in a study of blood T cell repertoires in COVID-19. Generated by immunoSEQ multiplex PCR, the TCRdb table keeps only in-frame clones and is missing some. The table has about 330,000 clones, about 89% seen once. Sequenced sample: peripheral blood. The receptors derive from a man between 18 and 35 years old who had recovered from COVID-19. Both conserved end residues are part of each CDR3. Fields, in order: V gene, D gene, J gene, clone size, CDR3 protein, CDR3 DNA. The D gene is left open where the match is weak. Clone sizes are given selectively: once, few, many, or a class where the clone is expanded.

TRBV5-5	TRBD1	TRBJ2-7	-	CASSLGQGPYEQYF	TGTGCCAGCAGCTTGGGACAGGGTCCGTACGAGCAGTACTTC
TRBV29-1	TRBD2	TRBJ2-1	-	CSVEVGLGDNEQFF	TGCAGCGTTGAAGTGGGACTAGGAGACAATGAGCAGTTCTTC
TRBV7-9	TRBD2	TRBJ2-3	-	CASSLEVGLADTDTQYF	TGTGCCAGCAGCTTAGAAGTTGGACTAGCCGACACAGATACGCAGTATTTT
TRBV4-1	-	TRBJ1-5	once	CASSQAGGGGQPQHF	TGCGCCAGCAGCCAAGCGGGAGGGGGAGGTCAGCCCCAGCATTTT
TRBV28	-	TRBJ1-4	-	CASRDPGNEKLFF	TGTGCCAGCAGGGATCCCGGGAATGAAAAACTGTTTTTT
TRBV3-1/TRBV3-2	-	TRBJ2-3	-	CASSQSGTDTQYF	TGTGCCAGCAGCCAGTCGGGAACAGATACGCAGTATTTT
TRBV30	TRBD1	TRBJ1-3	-	CAWNGQVSSGNTIYF	TGTGCCTGGAACGGACAGGTTAGCTCTGGAAACACCATATATTTT
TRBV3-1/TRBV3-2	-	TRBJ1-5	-	CASSQIAGNQPQHF	TGTGCCAGCAGCCAAATAGCGGGAAATCAGCCCCAGCATTTT
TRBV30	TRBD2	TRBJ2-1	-	CAWIGLAGTEQFF	TGTGCCTGGATAGGACTAGCGGGTACTGAGCAGTTCTTC
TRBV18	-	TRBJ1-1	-	CASSPPANTEAFF	TGTGCCAGCTCACCACCGGCGAACACTGAAGCTTTCTTT
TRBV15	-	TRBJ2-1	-	CATSMTTGSYNEQFF	TGTGCCACCAGCATGACCACAGGATCCTACAATGAGCAGTTCTTC
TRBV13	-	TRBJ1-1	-	CASSSRGSEAFF	TGTGCCAGCAGCTCAAGGGGGTCTGAAGCTTTCTTT
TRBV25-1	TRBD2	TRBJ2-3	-	CASSDTYGLAGTDTQYF	TGTGCCAGCAGTGACACCTACGGACTAGCGGGCACAGATACGCAGTATTTT
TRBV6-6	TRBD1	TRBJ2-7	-	CASSSPGQGVFEQYF	TGTGCCAGCAGTTCCCCGGGACAGGGGGTGTTCGAGCAGTACTTC
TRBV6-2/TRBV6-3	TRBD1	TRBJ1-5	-	CASSYSGQGAVYQPQHF	TGTGCCAGCAGTTACTCTGGACAGGGTGCGGTTTATCAGCCCCAGCATTTT
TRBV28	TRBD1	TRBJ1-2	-	CASREGAVNYGYTF	TGTGCCAGCAGGGAGGGGGCGGTGAACTATGGCTACACCTTC
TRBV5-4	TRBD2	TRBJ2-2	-	CASSPTGGNTGELFF	TGTGCCAGCAGCCCGACGGGGGGGAACACCGGGGAGCTGTTTTTT
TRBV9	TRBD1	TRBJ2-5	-	CASSEGQGIQETQYF	TGTGCCAGCAGCGAGGGACAGGGAATACAAGAGACCCAGTACTTC
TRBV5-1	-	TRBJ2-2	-	CASSSLGAPGHTQNTGELFF	TGCGCCAGCAGCTCTTTGGGGGCACCGGGACACACACAGAACACCGGGGAGCTGTTTTTT
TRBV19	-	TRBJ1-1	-	CASSIVHGTEAFF	TGTGCCAGTAGTATAGTCCACGGCACTGAAGCTTTCTTT
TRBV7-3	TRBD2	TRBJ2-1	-	CASSPGGAGGNEQFF	TGTGCCAGCAGCCCCGGGGGGGCCGGGGGGAATGAGCAGTTCTTC
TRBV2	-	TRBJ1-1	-	CASTVRGGTEAFF	TGTGCCAGTACTGTCCGGGGGGGCACTGAAGCTTTCTTT
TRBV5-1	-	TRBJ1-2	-	CASSLSSTLGAYGYTF	TGCGCCAGCAGCTTATCATCGACCCTAGGGGCCTATGGCTACACCTTC
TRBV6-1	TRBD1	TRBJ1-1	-	CASSEFKGQGASEAFF	TGTGCCAGCAGTGAATTTAAGGGACAGGGGGCGAGTGAAGCTTTCTTT
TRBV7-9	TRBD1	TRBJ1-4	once	CASSSIFGTGGNEKLFF	TGTGCCAGCAGCTCTATTTTTGGGACAGGGGGAAATGAAAAACTGTTTTTT
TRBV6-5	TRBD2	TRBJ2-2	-	CASSYSVAGGTGELFF	TGTGCCAGCAGTTACTCGGTAGCGGGAGGAACCGGGGAGCTGTTTTTT
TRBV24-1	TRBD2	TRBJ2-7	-	CATSDFSTSEARRERPEQYF	TGTGCCACCAGTGATTTTTCAACTAGCGAGGCCAGGCGGGAGAGGCCAGAGCAGTACTTC
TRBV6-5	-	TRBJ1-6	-	CASTLGGNNNSPLHF	TGTGCCAGCACTTTAGGAGGGAATAATAATTCACCCCTCCACTTT
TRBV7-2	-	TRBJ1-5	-	CASSLDTGGGRGQPQHF	TGTGCCAGCAGCTTAGACACCGGGGGGGGTCGAGGGCAGCCCCAGCATTTT
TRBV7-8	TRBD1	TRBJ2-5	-	CASSLPGTEETQYF	TGTGCCAGCAGCTTACCCGGGACAGAAGAGACCCAGTACTTC
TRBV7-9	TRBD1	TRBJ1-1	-	CASSLALRDRGRGTEAFF	TGTGCCAGCAGCTTAGCGCTCCGGGACAGGGGGCGAGGAACTGAAGCTTTCTTT
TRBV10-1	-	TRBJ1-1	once	CASSEGRHMNTEAFF	TGCGCCAGCAGTGAAGGCAGACACATGAACACTGAAGCTTTCTTT
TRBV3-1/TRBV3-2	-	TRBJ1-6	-	CASSQEQGINSPLHF	TGTGCCAGCAGCCAAGAGCAGGGGATTAATTCACCCCTCCACTTT
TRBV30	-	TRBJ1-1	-	CAWSGQMNTEAFF	TGTGCCTGGAGCGGACAGATGAACACTGAAGCTTTCTTT
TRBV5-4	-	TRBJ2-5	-	CASSKDRIQETQYF	TGTGCCAGCAGCAAGGACAGAATTCAAGAGACCCAGTACTTC
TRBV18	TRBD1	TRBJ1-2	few	CASSLDRESTYGYTF	TGTGCCAGCTCACTAGACAGGGAGAGTACCTATGGCTACACCTTC
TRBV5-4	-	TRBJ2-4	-	CASSAGEAAHIQYF	TGTGCCAGCAGCGCGGGTGAGGCCGCCCACATTCAGTACTTC
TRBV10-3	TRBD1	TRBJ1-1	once	CAISESTGDHTEAFF	TGTGCCATCAGTGAGTCAACAGGGGACCACACTGAAGCTTTCTTT
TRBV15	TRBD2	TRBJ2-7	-	CATSRPPGQRGTYEQYF	TGTGCCACCAGCAGACCCCCCGGCCAGCGGGGAACGTACGAGCAGTACTTC
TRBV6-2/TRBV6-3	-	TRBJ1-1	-	CASSFSLRQTNTEAFF	TGTGCCAGCAGTTTCTCCTTACGACAGACGAACACTGAAGCTTTCTTT
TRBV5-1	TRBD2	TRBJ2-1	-	CASSPSGSSYNEQFF	TGCGCCAGCAGCCCCAGCGGGAGTTCCTACAATGAGCAGTTCTTC
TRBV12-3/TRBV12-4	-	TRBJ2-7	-	CASSLGPEQYF	TGTGCCAGCAGTTTGGGGCCCGAGCAGTACTTC
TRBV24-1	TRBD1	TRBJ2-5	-	CATSDPSRDRGRETQYF	TGTGCCACCAGTGATCCCTCCCGGGACAGGGGGCGGGAGACCCAGTACTTC
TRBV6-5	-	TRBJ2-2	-	CASLREEGGELFF	TGTGCCAGCCTAAGGGAAGAGGGCGGGGAGCTGTTTTTT
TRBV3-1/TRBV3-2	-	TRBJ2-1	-	CASSQGRKEQFF	TGTGCCAGCAGCCAAGGGAGAAAAGAGCAGTTCTTC
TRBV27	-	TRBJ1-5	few	CASSQDTDQPQHF	TGTGCCAGCAGCCAAGACACCGATCAGCCCCAGCATTTT
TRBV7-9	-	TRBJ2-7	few	CASSLVGQIYEQYF	TGTGCCAGCAGCTTAGTTGGGCAAATTTACGAGCAGTACTTC
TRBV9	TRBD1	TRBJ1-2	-	CASSVGQGDYGYTF	TGTGCCAGCAGCGTAGGACAGGGAGACTATGGCTACACCTTC
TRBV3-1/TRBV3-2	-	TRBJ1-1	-	CASSQGGAGRTEAFF	TGTGCCAGCAGCCAAGGGGGCGCCGGGAGGACTGAAGCTTTCTTT
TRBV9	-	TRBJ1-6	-	CASSVGVGGTYNSPLHF	TGTGCCAGCAGCGTAGGGGTCGGAGGGACCTATAATTCACCCCTCCACTTT
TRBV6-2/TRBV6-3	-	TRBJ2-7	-	CASSLLPGSSYEQYF	TGTGCCAGCAGTTTACTCCCGGGGTCTTCCTACGAGCAGTACTTC
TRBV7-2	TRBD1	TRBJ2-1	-	CASSPDQPGQVIKREQFF	TGTGCCAGCAGCCCCGATCAACCGGGACAGGTCATCAAAAGGGAGCAGTTCTTC
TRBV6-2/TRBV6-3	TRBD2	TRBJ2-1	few	CASSYETSFEQFF	TGTGCCAGCAGTTACGAGACTAGCTTCGAGCAGTTCTTC
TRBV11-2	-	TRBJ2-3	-	CASSLGSLTDTQYF	TGTGCCAGCAGCTTAGGGAGCCTTACAGATACGCAGTATTTT
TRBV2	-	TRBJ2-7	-	CASSDGAGVGYEQYF	TGTGCCAGCAGTGATGGGGCAGGGGTAGGATACGAGCAGTACTTC
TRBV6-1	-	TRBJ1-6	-	CASSDGRVGSPLHF	TGTGCCAGCAGTGACGGCAGGGTGGGATCACCCCTCCACTTT
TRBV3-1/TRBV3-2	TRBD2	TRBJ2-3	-	CASLLAGTSPDTQYF	TGTGCCAGCCTGCTAGCGGGGACATCTCCAGATACGCAGTATTTT